These 2 T cell receptor beta chains originate from one sample sequenced in a study of blood T cell repertoires in COVID-19. Measured with immunoSEQ multiplex PCR; TCRdb has only the in-frame clones, and not every one. The data show about 45,000 clones, with approximately 86% seen just once and more than 20% held by the top ten. Specimen: peripheral blood. The receptors stem from a woman of 80 years or more in a cohort sampled during active or convalescent COVID-19.

The genes are TRBV6-5 and TRBJ2-3; D is unclear. Germline-derived CDR1 and CDR2 are MNHEY and SVGAGI. The CDR3 is 13 residues long. V was cut by 3 bases and J by 1 base, with 5 bases left in between. As DNA, the CDR3 is TGTGCCAGCAGTTATACTCGCACAGATACGCAGTATTTT. Amino acids: CASSYTRTDTQYF.

The genes are TRBV12-3 or TRBV12-4 and TRBJ1-2, with D unclear. The CDR3 consists of 13 residues. V gave up 6 bases and J gave up 7 bases, with 15 bases separating them. CDR3 loop: CASSYATPGGYTF. The CDR3, as DNA: TGTGCCAGCAGCTACGCAACCCCGGGTGGCTACACCTTC.